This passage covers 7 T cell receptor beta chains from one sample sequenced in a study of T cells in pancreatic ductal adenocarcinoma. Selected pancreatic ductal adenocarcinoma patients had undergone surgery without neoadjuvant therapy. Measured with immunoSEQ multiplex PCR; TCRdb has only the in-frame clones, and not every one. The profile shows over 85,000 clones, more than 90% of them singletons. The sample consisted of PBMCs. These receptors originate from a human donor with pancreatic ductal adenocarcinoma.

The CDR3 protein is CASSYSMYSPGYEQYF. The CDR3 nucleotides read TGTGCCAGCAGTTACTCGATGTATAGCCCTGGCTACGAGCAGTACTTC. The V gene is TRBV6-5, the J gene TRBJ2-7, with D uncertain. The V end was cut by 0 bases, the J end by 3 bases, with 15 bases between. Germline loops: CDR1 MNHEY, CDR2 SVGAGI. The CDR3 is 16 residues long.

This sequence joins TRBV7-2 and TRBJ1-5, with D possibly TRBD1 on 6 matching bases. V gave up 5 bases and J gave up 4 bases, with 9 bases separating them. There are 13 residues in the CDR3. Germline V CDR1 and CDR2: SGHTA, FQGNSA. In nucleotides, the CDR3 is TGTGCCAGCAGCGCACAGGGAAATCAGCCCCAGCATTTT. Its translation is CASSAQGNQPQHF.

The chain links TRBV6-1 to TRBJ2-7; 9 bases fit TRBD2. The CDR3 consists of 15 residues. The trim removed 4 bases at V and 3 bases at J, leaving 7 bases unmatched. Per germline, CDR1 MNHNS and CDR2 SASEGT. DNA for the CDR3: TGTGCCAGCAGTGGAAGCGGGGGGCGGATCTACGAGCAGTACTTC. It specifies CASSGSGGRIYEQYF.

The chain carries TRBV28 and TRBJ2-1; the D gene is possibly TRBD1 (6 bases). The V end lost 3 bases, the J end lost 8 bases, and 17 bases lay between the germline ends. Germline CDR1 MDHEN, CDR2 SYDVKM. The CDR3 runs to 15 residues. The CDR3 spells CASSFLRGRRDEQFF. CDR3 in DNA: TGTGCCAGCAGTTTCCTCAGGGGCCGCCGGGATGAGCAGTTCTTC.

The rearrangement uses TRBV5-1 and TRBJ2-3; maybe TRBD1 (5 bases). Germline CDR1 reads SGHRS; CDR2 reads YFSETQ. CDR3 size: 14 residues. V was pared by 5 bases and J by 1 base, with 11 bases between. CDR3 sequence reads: CASRLGVGTDTQYF. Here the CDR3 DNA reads TGCGCCAGCAGATTAGGGGTCGGCACAGATACGCAGTATTTT.

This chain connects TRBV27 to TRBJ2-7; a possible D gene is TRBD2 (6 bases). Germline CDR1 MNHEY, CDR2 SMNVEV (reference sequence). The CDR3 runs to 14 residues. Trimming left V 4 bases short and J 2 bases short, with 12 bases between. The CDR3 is CASSSAGGAYEQYF. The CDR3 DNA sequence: TGTGCCAGCAGTTCAGCGGGCGGAGCCTACGAGCAGTACTTC.

CDR3 sequence reads: CASTPESLGEQYF. CDR3 in DNA: TGTGCCAGCACCCCCGAGTCCCTCGGCGAGCAGTACTTC. The gene calls are TRBV7-8 and TRBJ2-7; D gene ambiguous. The CDR3 loop spans 13 amino acids. Germline CDR1 SGHVS, CDR2 FQNEAQ. Between the trimmed V and J ends, which lost 7 bases and 6 bases, there was a span of 16 bases.